The clone carrying this TCR beta chain was seen a handful of times. Its antigen is currently unknown. A clone one base away is much larger, so this may be a read error. The study amplified the TCR beta CDR3 region from genomic DNA. This amplification was carried out by two rounds of multiplex PCR. TRBV and TRBJ genes each had their own specific primers in first-round PCR. TCRdb passed the multiplex PCR reads through MiXCR, listing each CDR3 protein once. The sample holds approximately 13,000 distinct CDR3 sequences; 50% are singletons and the top ten take 38%. These data come from a study of prognosis after radiotherapy for stage I lung cancer. Overall study context: The tumors were adenocarcinoma in about a dozen patients (squamous cell carcinoma in more than five). Radiotherapy was followed by distant metastases in a few patients, which appeared at a median of 7 months; roughly 16 patients showed no significant progression.

Study observations and caveats: Tumor specificity was not determined for the expanded TCR clones.

The sequence was obtained from a donor of 50 years or more with non-small cell lung cancer. Sequences were derived from PBMCs, sampled before or after stereotactic body radiation therapy (not recorded which).

The CDR3 DNA reads as TGTGCCAGCAGCTTAGGGGCTAGCGGGCCCACGTGTGAGCAGTTCTTC. It encodes CASSLGASGPTCEQFF. This sequence joins TRBV11-3 and TRBJ2-1, with 8 bases aligning to TRBD2. CDR1 and CDR2 (germline): SGHNT, YENEEA. The trim removed 1 base at V and 9 bases at J, leaving 11 bases unmatched. CDR3 length: 16 amino acids.